This TCR beta chain comes out of a study of blood T cell repertoires in COVID-19. Study in general: The analysed material was cDNA or gDNA that came from T cells, B-cell-depleted T cells, or PBMCs.

V lost 4 bases, J lost 4 bases, and 16 bases lay in between. Germline CDR1 and CDR2: GTSNPN and SVGIG (reference sequence). The CDR3 runs to 14 residues. Original handling: Reference gene primer amplification in the assay estimated nucleated cell counts. Assay: immunoSEQ multiplex PCR; the TCRdb copy retains only in-frame clones and omits some. The V and J calls and clone size are taken from that table; D and trimming were inferred from the DNA. The table lists about 400,000 clones, 89% of them singletons, with about 1.7% in the top ten. Assignments of participants to cohorts depended upon their own reported clinical history.

Sequences were obtained from PBMCs or T cells enriched from blood (not recorded which). The chain employs TRBV30 and TRBJ1-1; D is possibly TRBD1 (6 bases). The clonotype was recovered from a woman between 25 and 40 years old who had recovered from COVID-19. This CDR3 is CAWTAGVRITEAFF. The CDR3 DNA reads as TGTGCCTGGACGGCAGGGGTGAGGATCACTGAAGCTTTCTTT.